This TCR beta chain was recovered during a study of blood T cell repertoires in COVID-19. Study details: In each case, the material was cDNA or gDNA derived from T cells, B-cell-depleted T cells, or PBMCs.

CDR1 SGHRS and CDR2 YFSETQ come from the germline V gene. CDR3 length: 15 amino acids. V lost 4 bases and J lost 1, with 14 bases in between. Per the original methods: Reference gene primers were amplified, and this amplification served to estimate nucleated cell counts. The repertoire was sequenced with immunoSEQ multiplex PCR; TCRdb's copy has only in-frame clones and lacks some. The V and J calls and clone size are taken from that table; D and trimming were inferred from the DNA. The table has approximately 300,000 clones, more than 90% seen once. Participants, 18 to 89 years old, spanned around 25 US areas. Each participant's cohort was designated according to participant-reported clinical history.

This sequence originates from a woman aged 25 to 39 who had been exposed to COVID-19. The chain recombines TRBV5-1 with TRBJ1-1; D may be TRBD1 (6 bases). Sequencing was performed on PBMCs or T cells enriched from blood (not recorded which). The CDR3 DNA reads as TGCGCCAGCAGCCCCGGACAGAGCCAGAACACTGAAGCTTTCTTT. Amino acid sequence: CASSPGQSQNTEAFF.